The present TCR beta chain was sequenced within a study of long-term antiretroviral therapy in people with HIV. Comment on this clone: Its antigen is undetermined.

Sequencing relied on immunoSEQ assay v3.0, run at survey level. Measured with immunoSEQ multiplex PCR; TCRdb has only the in-frame clones, and not every one. Among about 23,000 clones listed, roughly four fifths were seen once. The CDR3 consists of 14 residues. Germline V gives CDR1 MDHEN, CDR2 SYDVKM. The V and J ends lost 4 bases and 4 bases, in that order; junction bases with no gene match: 3. Whole-study results and caveats: Records did not include ART adherence, viral resistance or therapy changes.

The sequence was obtained from a man aged 50-59 years with HIV. V usage is TRBV28 and J usage is TRBJ2-1, with 8 bases matching TRBD1. The sequencing used unsorted PBMCs, collected 0.3 years after starting antiretroviral therapy. This chain's CDR3 is CASSSNRGYNEQFF. In DNA form, the CDR3 reads TGTGCCAGCAGTTCCAACAGGGGGTACAATGAGCAGTTCTTC. Using reference TRBV28 and TRBJ2-1 for the parts outside the CDR3, the full variable domain is DVKVTQSSRYLVKRTGEKVFLECVQDMDHENMFWYRQDPGLGLRLIYFSYDVKMKEKGDIPEGYSVSREKKERFSLILESASTNQTSMYLCASSSNRGYNEQFFGPGTRLTVL.